Listed here is a single TCR beta chain. Looked up from germline, CDR1 is SGHAT and CDR2 is FQNNGV. The V and J ends lost 5 bases and 2 bases, in that order; junction bases with no gene match: 11. The CDR3 sequence is 19 residues long. Authors' data handling: It was from reference gene primer amplification that nucleated cell counts were estimated. The protocol was immunoSEQ multiplex PCR, while the TCRdb copy is restricted to in-frame clones and leaves out a portion. That table gives V, J and clone size, and the DNA gave D and trimming. The sample lists just under 300,000 clones, around 87% seen once, with about 1.2% in the top ten. This sample is part of a study of blood T cell repertoires in COVID-19. Looking at the study overall: Acute and convalescent COVID-19 samples came from the United States, Italy and Spain. Nucleic acid was either cDNA or gDNA, and it came from T cells, B-cell-depleted T cells, or PBMCs.

The TCR sequence derives from a man aged 70 or older with acute or convalescent COVID-19. Sequencing was carried out using peripheral blood. The rearrangement uses TRBV11-2 and TRBJ2-6; 11 bases are shared with TRBD2. In DNA, the CDR3 is TGTGCCAGCAGCGCAGCCCCGGAACTAGCGGGAGCTGGGGCCAACGTCCTGACTTTC. Its protein product is CASSAAPELAGAGANVLTF.